The 28 T cell receptor beta chains listed next were all sequenced from one sample in a study of blood T cell repertoires in COVID-19. TCRdb keeps only in-frame clones here, not all; method: immunoSEQ multiplex PCR. The table has about 190,000 clones, 80% to 90% seen once. Sequences were obtained from peripheral blood. These receptors were obtained from a man aged 30 to 39 with active or convalescent COVID-19.

This clone has more than one count but fewer than ten. The chain combines TRBV28 with TRBJ1-5; D unresolved. Per the germline V gene, CDR1 is MDHEN and CDR2 is SYDVKM. The CDR3 has 12 residues. Trimming cost V 3 bases and J 4 bases, with 4 bases left between them. The CDR3 nucleotides are TGTGCCAGCAGTTTCCAAAATCAGCCCCAGCATTTT. It yields the protein CASSFQNQPQHF.

The V and J genes are TRBV30 and TRBJ1-1; 8 positions agree with TRBD1. The CDR3 extends over 14 amino acids. The germline CDR1 and CDR2 sequences are GTSNPN and SVGIG (reference sequence). V gave up 2 bases and J gave up 4 bases; unmatched junction bases: 6. CDR3: CAWSTGQVITEAFF. CDR3 DNA: TGTGCCTGGAGTACGGGACAGGTCATCACTGAAGCTTTCTTT.

This clone was counted ten times or more. This chain links TRBV6-1 with TRBJ2-2; 11 bases fit TRBD2. The germline CDR1 and CDR2 sequences are MNHNS and SASEGT. This CDR3 comprises 18 residues. The trim removed 0 bases at V and 4 bases at J, leaving 7 bases unmatched. CDR3 bases: TGTGCCAGCAGTGAAGCGGTGCTAGCGGGGGGCGTCACCGGGGAGCTGTTTTTT. Amino acids: CASSEAVLAGGVTGELFF.

V is TRBV6-6 and J is TRBJ2-3; 12 bases map to TRBD2. Trimming cost V 5 bases and J 1 base; bases outside gene matches: 7. CDR1 is MNHNY, CDR2 SVGAGI, per germline (reference sequence). This CDR3 has 17 amino acids. In DNA, the CDR3 is TGTGCCAGCAGTCTAACGCCTAGCGGGGGGGGCACAGATACGCAGTATTTT. Translated, it gives CASSLTPSGGGTDTQYF.

The rearrangement joins TRBV30 to TRBJ2-7; 10 bases are a match to TRBD2. The CDR3 consists of 14 residues. Per germline, CDR1 GTSNPN and CDR2 SVGIG (reference sequence). This CDR3 is CALSSGRRLNEQYF. For the CDR3, the DNA is TGTGCGCTCTCTAGCGGGAGACGTTTGAACGAGCAGTACTTC.

The gene calls are TRBV6-5 and TRBJ2-3, with TRBD1 identical over 7 bases. Losses at the gene ends were 6 bases for V and 1 base for J; bases not matched to a gene: 4. This CDR3 has 14 amino acids. CDR1 and CDR2 (germline): MNHEY, SVGAGI. The CDR3 DNA reads as TGTGCCAGCAGGGCCGGGACAGGCACAGATACGCAGTATTTT. Its translation is CASRAGTGTDTQYF.

The J gene is TRBJ1-5, the V gene TRBV2; perhaps TRBD1 as D (6 bases). CDR1 is SNHLY, CDR2 FYNNEI, per germline. V dropped 7 bases and J dropped 3 bases, with 16 bases sitting between them. The CDR3 length is 15 residues. The CDR3 region has the DNA TGTGCCAGCACTCGGGCAGGGGAGCCCAATCAGCCCCAGCATTTT. It translates to CASTRAGEPNQPQHF.

J is TRBJ1-1 and V is TRBV27; perhaps TRBD1 as D (5 bases). Trimming removed 5 bases at V and 0 bases at J, with 13 bases between. Germline loops: CDR1 MNHEY, CDR2 SMNVEV (reference sequence). The CDR3 has 15 amino acids. This chain's CDR3 is CASSPLLTVNTEAFF. Written as DNA, the CDR3 is TGTGCCAGCAGTCCCCTCCTGACAGTGAACACTGAAGCTTTCTTT.

The chain joins TRBV15 to TRBJ2-3; the D gene is possibly TRBD1 (6 bases). Germline CDR1 and CDR2: LNHNV and YYDKDF (reference sequence). This CDR3 has 13 amino acids. V was clipped by 1 base and J by 5 bases, with 7 bases between them. This chain's CDR3 is CATSRGGGDTQYF. The CDR3 bases are TGTGCCACCAGCAGAGGAGGGGGAGATACGCAGTATTTT.

The rearrangement joins TRBV7-2 to TRBJ2-2, with 12 bases that match TRBD2. The junction had 5 bases not matched to a gene; V was cut back by 5 bases and J by 4 bases. The CDR3 runs to 16 residues. The germline V gene has CDR1 SGHTA and CDR2 FQGNSA. CDR3 amino acids: CASSPSGRASTGELFF. Written as DNA, the CDR3 is TGTGCCAGCAGCCCTAGCGGGAGGGCCAGCACCGGGGAGCTGTTTTTT.

This chain links TRBV5-4 with TRBJ2-3; D might be TRBD2 (6 bases). With 0 bases removed from V and 2 bases from J, the gap between germline ends came to 10 bases. CDR3 size: 15 residues. CDR1 is SGHNT, CDR2 YYREEE, per germline (reference sequence). The CDR3 loop is CASSLDGRNTDTQYF. CDR3 coding DNA: TGTGCCAGCAGCTTGGACGGGAGAAACACAGATACGCAGTATTTT. The full variable domain, in which reference TRBV5-4 and TRBJ2-3 provide the parts outside the CDR3, is ETGVTQSPTHLIKTRGQQVTLRCSSQSGHNTVSWYQQALGQGPQFIFQYYREEENGRGNFPPRFSGLQFPNYSSELNVNALELDDSALYLCASSLDGRNTDTQYFGPGTRLTVL.

CDR3 amino acids: CASSPTPTGRNAEAFF. CDR3 nucleotides: TGTGCCAGCAGCCCAACCCCGACAGGGAGAAACGCTGAAGCTTTCTTT. The chain combines TRBV3-1 (or the pseudogene TRBV3-2) with TRBJ1-1, with 7 positions matching TRBD1. This CDR3 has 16 amino acids. V lost 4 bases to trimming and J lost 6 bases; unmatched junction nucleotides: 14. CDR1 and CDR2 from the germline V gene are LGHDT and YNNKEL (reference sequence).

The chain has TRBV7-9 and TRBJ1-1, with 11 positions matching TRBD1. Germline V gene sequence: CDR1 SEHNR, CDR2 FQNEAQ (reference sequence). The CDR3 is 15 residues long. V was pared by 5 bases and J by 3 bases, with 5 bases of the junction left unmatched. The CDR3 is CASSEGTGGDTEAFF. CDR3 bases: TGTGCCAGCAGCGAGGGGACAGGGGGAGACACTGAAGCTTTCTTT.

The chain has TRBV4-1 and TRBJ2-7, with D perhaps matching TRBD1 (6 bases). Germline loops: CDR1 MGHRA, CDR2 YSYEKL. V was pared by 3 bases and J by 1 base, with 22 bases between. This CDR3 is 18 amino acids long. CDR3 coding DNA: TGCGCCAGCAGCCAGAGTGCCCTACAGGGAAGCTGGTCCTACGAGCAGTACGTC. This codes for CASSQSALQGSWSYEQYV.

The rearrangement links TRBV6-5 to TRBJ1-4; 7 bases are shared with TRBD1. V lost 7 bases and J lost 4; bases outside the gene matches: 6. The CDR3 length is 14 residues. Germline CDR1 MNHEY, CDR2 SVGAGI. In DNA form, the CDR3 reads TGTGCCAGCACGTTGGGACAGCTTAATGAAAAACTGTTTTTT. Protein: CASTLGQLNEKLFF.

This clone was recorded a few times. The rearrangement uses TRBV18 and TRBJ1-6, with D possibly TRBD1 on 5 matching bases. V lost 6 bases, J lost 8 bases, and 20 bases lay in between. The germline CDR1 and CDR2 sequences are KGHSH and LQKENI. This CDR3 contains 16 residues. The CDR3 loop is CASSPYVGASDSPLHF. In DNA form, the CDR3 reads TGTGCCAGCTCCCCGTACGTAGGGGCTTCCGATTCACCCCTCCACTTT.

This sequence joins TRBV6-5 and TRBJ1-2; D is uncertain. This CDR3 has 15 amino acids. The V and J ends lost 5 bases and 1 base respectively, with 14 bases between them. Germline V gene data show CDR1 as MNHEY and CDR2 as SVGAGI. The CDR3 bases are TGTGCCAGCAGTCCGAGGCAGTCAATTAACTATGGCTACACCTTC. Amino acid sequence: CASSPRQSINYGYTF.

This sequence joins TRBV6-5 and TRBJ1-2, with TRBD1 identical over 8 bases. CDR1 MNHEY and CDR2 SVGAGI come from the germline V gene. CDR3 length: 13 amino acids. V lost 10 bases to trimming and J lost 5 bases; unmatched junction nucleotides: 9. CDR3 sequence (DNA): TGTGCCACTTACGGACAGGGCTCTTATGGCTACACCTTC. Its protein is CATYGQGSYGYTF.

The chain is built from TRBV5-5 and TRBJ1-5; 9 nucleotides agree with TRBD1. V lost 2 bases to trimming and J lost 1 base; unmatched junction nucleotides: 1. The CDR3 contains 15 residues. CDR1 and CDR2 (germline): SGHKS, YYEKEE (reference sequence). CDR3: CASSFGQGSNQPQHF. CDR3 nucleotide sequence: TGTGCCAGCAGCTTTGGACAGGGGAGCAATCAGCCCCAGCATTTT.

The gene calls are TRBV19 and TRBJ2-5; D perhaps matches TRBD1 (5 bases). CDR1 and CDR2 (germline): LNHDA, SQIVND (reference sequence). Trimming took 4 bases from V and 2 from J, leaving 11 bases between them. CDR3 length: 14 residues. CDR3 sequence reads: CASSRSRVQETQYF. The CDR3 DNA is TGTGCCAGTAGTAGGTCCAGGGTACAAGAGACCCAGTACTTC.

The gene calls are TRBV5-4 and TRBJ1-2; 9 bases agree with TRBD1. Trimming removed 4 bases from V and 7 bases from J; junction bases left unmatched: 5. The CDR3 runs 13 residues. CDR1 SGHNT and CDR2 YYREEE come from the germline V gene (reference sequence). CDR3 DNA: TGTGCCAGCAGCGGGACAGGGAATGCTGGCTACACCTTC. This encodes CASSGTGNAGYTF.

The chain links TRBV7-9 to TRBJ2-5; 10 bases are shared with TRBD1. Germline V gene data show CDR1 as SEHNR and CDR2 as FQNEAQ (reference sequence). The CDR3 runs to 17 residues. The trim removed 7 bases at V and 4 bases at J, leaving 15 bases unmatched. CDR3 coding DNA: TGTGCCAGCACCGTCCCCGGGACAGGGGAGATCTCAGAGACCCAGTACTTC. Protein sequence: CASTVPGTGEISETQYF.

This chain uses TRBV10-3 with TRBJ1-5; no firm D call. CDR3 length: 13 residues. The ends were cut back, 7 bases at V and 0 bases at J, with 7 bases in the middle. CDR1 is ENHRY, CDR2 SYGVKD, per germline. The CDR3 coding sequence is TGTGCCATCACGGAGGATAGCAATCAGCCCCAGCATTTT. It encodes CAITEDSNQPQHF.

The CDR3 region is CASSSGTSGRAVTDTQYF. The CDR3 coding sequence is TGCGCCAGCAGCTCAGGGACTAGCGGGAGGGCCGTCACAGATACGCAGTATTTT. This chain links TRBV5-1 with TRBJ2-3; 16 bases align to TRBD2. Germline lookup yields CDR1 SGHRS and CDR2 YFSETQ. Unmatched junction bases numbered 6, after V lost 3 bases and J lost 2 bases. CDR3 length: 18 residues.

The J gene is TRBJ1-6, the V gene TRBV5-4; 8 bases map to TRBD1. V lost 3 bases to trimming and J lost 7 bases; unmatched junction nucleotides: 6. There are 15 residues in the CDR3. Germline V gene sequence: CDR1 SGHNT, CDR2 YYREEE (reference sequence). The CDR3 DNA reads TGTGCCAGCAGCTCGACAGGGGTGACCAATTCACCCCTCCACTTT. Its protein product is CASSSTGVTNSPLHF.

The chain uses TRBV6-5 and TRBJ2-5, with TRBD1 as a possible D gene (7 bases). This CDR3 region has 15 residues. Looked up from germline, CDR1 is MNHEY and CDR2 is SVGAGI. Trimming left V 6 bases short and J 5 bases short, with 19 bases between. CDR3 nucleotides: TGTGCCAGCAGCGGAGGGGGCGCGGGGCGCGAGACCCAGTACTTC. This gives the protein CASSGGGAGRETQYF.

This chain uses TRBV6-1 with TRBJ2-7; 7 bases line up with TRBD1. V shed 4 bases and J 2 bases; nucleotides not matched to a gene: 14. From germline, CDR1 is MNHNS and CDR2 SASEGT. This CDR3 is built from 17 residues. CDR3 loop: CASSALGRGRGTYEQYV. CDR3 in DNA: TGTGCCAGCAGTGCCTTGGGAAGGGGGCGAGGTACCTACGAGCAGTACGTC.

The chain carries TRBV3-1 (or the pseudogene TRBV3-2) and TRBJ2-1, with D maybe TRBD2 (6 bases). Trimming removed 0 bases from V and 3 bases from J, with 9 bases in between. CDR3 length equals 15 residues. In germline, CDR1 is LGHDT, CDR2 YNNKEL (reference sequence). In DNA form, the CDR3 reads TGTGCCAGCAGCCAAGAGGCGGGGAACTACAATGAGCAGTTCTTC. Translated, it gives CASSQEAGNYNEQFF.